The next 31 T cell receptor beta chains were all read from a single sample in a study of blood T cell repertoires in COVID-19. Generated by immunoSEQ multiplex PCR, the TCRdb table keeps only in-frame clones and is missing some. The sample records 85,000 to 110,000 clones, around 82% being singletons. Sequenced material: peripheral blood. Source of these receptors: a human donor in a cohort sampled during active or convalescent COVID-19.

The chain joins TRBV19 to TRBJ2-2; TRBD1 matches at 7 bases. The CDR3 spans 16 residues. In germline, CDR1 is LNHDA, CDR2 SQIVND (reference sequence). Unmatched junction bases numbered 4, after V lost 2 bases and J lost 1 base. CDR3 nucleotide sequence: TGTGCCAGTAGTATAAGGACAGGCCTGAACACCGGGGAGCTGTTTTTT. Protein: CASSIRTGLNTGELFF.

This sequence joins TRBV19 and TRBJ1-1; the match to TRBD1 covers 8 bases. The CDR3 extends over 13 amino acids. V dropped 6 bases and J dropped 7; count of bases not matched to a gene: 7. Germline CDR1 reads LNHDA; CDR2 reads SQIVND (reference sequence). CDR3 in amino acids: CASSQTGEGEAFF. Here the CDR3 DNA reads TGTGCCAGTAGCCAGACAGGGGAAGGTGAAGCTTTCTTT.

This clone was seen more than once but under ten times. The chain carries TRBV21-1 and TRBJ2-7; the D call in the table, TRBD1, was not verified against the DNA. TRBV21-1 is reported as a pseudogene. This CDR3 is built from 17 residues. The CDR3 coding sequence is TGTGCCAGCAGCAAAGGGCAATCGACAGGGTCCGTGTACGAGCAGTACTTC. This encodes CASSKGQSTGSVYEQYF.

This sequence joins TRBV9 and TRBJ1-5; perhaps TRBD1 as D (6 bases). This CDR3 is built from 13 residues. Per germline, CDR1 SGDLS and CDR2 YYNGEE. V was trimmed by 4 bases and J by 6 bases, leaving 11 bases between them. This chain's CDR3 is CASSPGTTQPQHF. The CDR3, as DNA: TGTGCCAGCAGCCCCGGGACAACTCAGCCCCAGCATTTT. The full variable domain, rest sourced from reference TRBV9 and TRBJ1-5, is DSGVTQTPKHLITATGQRVTLRCSPRSGDLSVYWYQQSLDQGLQFLIQYYNGEERAKGNILERFSAQQFPDLHSELNLSSLELGDSALYFCASSPGTTQPQHFGDGTRLSIL.

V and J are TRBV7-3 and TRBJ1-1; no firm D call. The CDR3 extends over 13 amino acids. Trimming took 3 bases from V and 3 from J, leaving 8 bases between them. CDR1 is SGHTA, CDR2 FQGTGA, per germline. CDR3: CASSFGRDTEAFF. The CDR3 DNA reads TGTGCCAGCAGCTTTGGGAGGGACACTGAAGCTTTCTTT. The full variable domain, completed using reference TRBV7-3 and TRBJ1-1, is GAGVSQTPSNKVTEKGKYVELRCDPISGHTALYWYRQSLGQGPEFLIYFQGTGAADDSGLPNDRFFAVRPEGSVSTLKIQRTERGDSAVYLCASSFGRDTEAFFGQGTRLTVV.

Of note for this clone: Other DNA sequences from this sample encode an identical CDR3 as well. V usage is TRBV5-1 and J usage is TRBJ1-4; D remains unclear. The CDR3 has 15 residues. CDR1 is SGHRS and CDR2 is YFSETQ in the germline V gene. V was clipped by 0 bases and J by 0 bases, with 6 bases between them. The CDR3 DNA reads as TGCGCCAGCAGCTTGGGAACAGCAACTAATGAAAAACTGTTTTTT. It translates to CASSLGTATNEKLFF.

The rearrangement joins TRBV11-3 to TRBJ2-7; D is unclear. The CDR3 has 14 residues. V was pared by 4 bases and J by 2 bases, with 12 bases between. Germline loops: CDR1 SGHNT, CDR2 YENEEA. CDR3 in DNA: TGTGCCAGCAGCTCCCAAACAGCCCCCTACGAGCAGTACTTC. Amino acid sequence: CASSSQTAPYEQYF. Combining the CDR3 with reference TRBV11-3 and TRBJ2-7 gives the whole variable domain EAGVVQSPRYKIIEKKQPVAFWCNPISGHNTLYWYLQNLGQGPELLIRYENEEAVDDSQLPKDRFSAERLKGVDSTLKIQPAELGDSAVYLCASSSQTAPYEQYFGPGTRLTVT.

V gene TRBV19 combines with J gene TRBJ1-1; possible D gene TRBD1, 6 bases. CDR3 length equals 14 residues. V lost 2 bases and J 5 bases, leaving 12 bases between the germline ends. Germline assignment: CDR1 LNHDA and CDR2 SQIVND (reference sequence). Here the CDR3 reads CASSIRGRETEAFF. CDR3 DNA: TGTGCCAGTAGTATAAGGGGGAGGGAGACTGAAGCTTTCTTT.

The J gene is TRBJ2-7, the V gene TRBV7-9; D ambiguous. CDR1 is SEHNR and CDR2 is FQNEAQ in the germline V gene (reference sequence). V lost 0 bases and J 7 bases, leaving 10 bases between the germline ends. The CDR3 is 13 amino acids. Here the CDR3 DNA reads TGTGCCAGCAGCTTAGCGGATAGGCGGGAGCAGTACTTC. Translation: CASSLADRREQYF.

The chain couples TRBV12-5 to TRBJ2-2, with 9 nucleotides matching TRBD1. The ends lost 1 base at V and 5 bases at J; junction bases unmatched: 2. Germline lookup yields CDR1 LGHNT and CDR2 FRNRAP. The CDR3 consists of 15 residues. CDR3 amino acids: CASGLGQGDTGELFF. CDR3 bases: TGTGCTAGTGGTTTGGGACAGGGGGATACCGGGGAGCTGTTTTTT.

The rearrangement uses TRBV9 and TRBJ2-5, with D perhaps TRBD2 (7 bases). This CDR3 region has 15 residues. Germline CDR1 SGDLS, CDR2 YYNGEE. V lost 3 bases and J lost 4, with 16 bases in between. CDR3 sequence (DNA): TGTGCCAGCAGCGCCGCCGCGGGGGCAGGAGAGACCCAGTACTTC. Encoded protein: CASSAAAGAGETQYF.

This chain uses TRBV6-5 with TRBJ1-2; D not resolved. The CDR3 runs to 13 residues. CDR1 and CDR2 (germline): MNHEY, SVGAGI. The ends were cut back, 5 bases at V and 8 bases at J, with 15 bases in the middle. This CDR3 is CASSPAGRGGYTF. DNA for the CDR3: TGTGCCAGCAGTCCGGCGGGCCGCGGAGGCTACACCTTC.

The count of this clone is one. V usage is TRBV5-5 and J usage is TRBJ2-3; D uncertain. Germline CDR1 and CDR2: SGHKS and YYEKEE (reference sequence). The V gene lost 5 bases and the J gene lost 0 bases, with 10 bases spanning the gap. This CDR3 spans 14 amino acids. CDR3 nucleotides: TGTGCCAGCAGTTTGCCGACAAGCACAGATACGCAGTATTTT. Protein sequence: CASSLPTSTDTQYF.

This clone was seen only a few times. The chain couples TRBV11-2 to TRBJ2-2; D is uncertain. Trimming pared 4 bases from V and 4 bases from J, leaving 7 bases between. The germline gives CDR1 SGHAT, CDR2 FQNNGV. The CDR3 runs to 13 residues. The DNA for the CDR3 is TGTGCCAGCAGCTCGTACTTCACCGGGGAGCTGTTTTTT. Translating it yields CASSSYFTGELFF.

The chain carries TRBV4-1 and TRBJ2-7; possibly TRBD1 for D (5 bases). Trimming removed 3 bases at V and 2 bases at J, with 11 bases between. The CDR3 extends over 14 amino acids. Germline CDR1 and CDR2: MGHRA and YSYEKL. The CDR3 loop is CASSQGRATYEQYF. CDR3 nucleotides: TGCGCCAGCAGCCAGGGCAGGGCCACCTACGAGCAGTACTTC.

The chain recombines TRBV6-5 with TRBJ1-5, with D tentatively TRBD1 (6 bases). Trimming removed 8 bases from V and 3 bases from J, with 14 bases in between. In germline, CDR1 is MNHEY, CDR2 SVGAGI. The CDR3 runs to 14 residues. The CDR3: CASSEQGYNQPQHF. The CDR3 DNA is TGTGCCAGCTCTGAACAGGGTTACAATCAGCCCCAGCATTTT.

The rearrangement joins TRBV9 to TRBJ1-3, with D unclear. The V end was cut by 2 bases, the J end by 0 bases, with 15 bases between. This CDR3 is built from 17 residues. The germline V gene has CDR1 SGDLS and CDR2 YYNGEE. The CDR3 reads CASSVEGTPSSGNTIYF. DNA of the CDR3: TGTGCCAGCAGCGTGGAGGGAACCCCAAGCTCTGGAAACACCATATATTTT.

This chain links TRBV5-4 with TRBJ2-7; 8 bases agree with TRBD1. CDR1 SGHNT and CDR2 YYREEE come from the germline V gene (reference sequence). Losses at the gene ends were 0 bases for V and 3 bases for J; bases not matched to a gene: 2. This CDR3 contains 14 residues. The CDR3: CASSLAGQDYEQYF. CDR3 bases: TGTGCCAGCAGCTTGGCGGGACAGGACTACGAGCAGTACTTC.

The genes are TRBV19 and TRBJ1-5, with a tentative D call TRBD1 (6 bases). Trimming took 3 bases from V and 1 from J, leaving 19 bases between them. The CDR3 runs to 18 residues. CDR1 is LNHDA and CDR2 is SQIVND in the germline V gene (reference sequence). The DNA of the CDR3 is TGTGCCAGTAGTATGCGGGGGGCCCCATTCGCGAGCAATCAGCCCCAGCATTTT. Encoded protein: CASSMRGAPFASNQPQHF. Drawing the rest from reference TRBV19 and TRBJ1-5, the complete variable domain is DGGITQSPKYLFRKEGQNVTLSCEQNLNHDAMYWYRQDPGQGLRLIYYSQIVNDFQKGDIAEGYSVSREKKESFPLTVTSAQKNPTAFYLCASSMRGAPFASNQPQHFGDGTRLSIL.

The CDR3 nucleotides are TGTGCCAGCAGCTCGAACAGGGGGCAAGGAAACACCATATATTTT. This codes for CASSSNRGQGNTIYF. The V gene is TRBV11-2, the J gene TRBJ1-3; TRBD1 matches at 9 bases. The CDR3 consists of 15 residues. The trim removed 4 bases at V and 4 bases at J, leaving 5 bases unmatched. The germline CDR1 and CDR2 sequences are SGHAT and FQNNGV.

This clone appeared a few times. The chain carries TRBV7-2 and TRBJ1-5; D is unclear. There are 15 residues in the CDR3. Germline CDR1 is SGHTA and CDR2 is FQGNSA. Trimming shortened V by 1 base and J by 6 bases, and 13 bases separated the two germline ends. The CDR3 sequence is CASSLGILAGQPQHF. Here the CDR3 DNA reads TGTGCCAGCAGCTTAGGGATCTTAGCGGGTCAGCCCCAGCATTTT.

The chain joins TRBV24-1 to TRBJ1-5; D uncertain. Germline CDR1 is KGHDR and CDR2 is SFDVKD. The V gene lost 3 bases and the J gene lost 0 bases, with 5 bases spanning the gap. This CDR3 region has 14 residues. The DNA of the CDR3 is TGTGCCACCAGTGATACTTATAGCAATCAGCCCCAGCATTTT. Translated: CATSDTYSNQPQHF.

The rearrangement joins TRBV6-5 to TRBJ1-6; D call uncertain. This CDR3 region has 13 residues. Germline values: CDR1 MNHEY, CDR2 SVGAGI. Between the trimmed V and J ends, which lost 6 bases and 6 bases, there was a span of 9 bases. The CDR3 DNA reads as TGTGCCAGCAGCCGGACTATTAATTCACCCCTCCACTTT. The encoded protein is CASSRTINSPLHF.

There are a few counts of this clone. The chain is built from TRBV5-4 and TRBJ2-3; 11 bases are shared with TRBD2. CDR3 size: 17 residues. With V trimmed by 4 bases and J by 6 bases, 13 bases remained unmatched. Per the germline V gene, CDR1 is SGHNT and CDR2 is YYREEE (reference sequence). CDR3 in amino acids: CASSPTHSGGAADTQYF. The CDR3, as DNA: TGTGCCAGCAGCCCAACTCATAGCGGGGGGGCAGCGGATACGCAGTATTTT.

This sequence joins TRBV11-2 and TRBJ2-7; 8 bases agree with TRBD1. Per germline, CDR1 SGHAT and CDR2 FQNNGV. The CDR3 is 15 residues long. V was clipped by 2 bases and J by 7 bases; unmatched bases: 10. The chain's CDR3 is CASSLLNTGGREQYF. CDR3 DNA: TGTGCCAGCAGCTTATTGAACACAGGGGGGAGGGAGCAGTACTTC. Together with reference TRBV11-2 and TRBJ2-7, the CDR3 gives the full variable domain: EAGVAQSPRYKIIEKRQSVAFWCNPISGHATLYWYQQILGQGPKLLIQFQNNGVVDDSQLPKDRFSAERLKGVDSTLKIQPAKLEDSAVYLCASSLLNTGGREQYFGPGTRLTVT.

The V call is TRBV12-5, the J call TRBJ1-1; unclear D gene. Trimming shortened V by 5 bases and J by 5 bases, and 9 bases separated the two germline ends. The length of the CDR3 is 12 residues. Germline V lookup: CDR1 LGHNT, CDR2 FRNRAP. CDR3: CASGKVGTEAFF. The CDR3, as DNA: TGTGCTAGTGGTAAGGTCGGGACTGAAGCTTTCTTT.

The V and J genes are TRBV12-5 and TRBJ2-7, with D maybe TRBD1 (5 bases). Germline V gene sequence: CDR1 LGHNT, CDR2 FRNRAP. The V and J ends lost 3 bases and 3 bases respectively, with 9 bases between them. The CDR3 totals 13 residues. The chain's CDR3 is CASGFYRSYEQYF. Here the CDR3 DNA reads TGTGCTAGTGGTTTTTACAGGAGCTACGAGCAGTACTTC.

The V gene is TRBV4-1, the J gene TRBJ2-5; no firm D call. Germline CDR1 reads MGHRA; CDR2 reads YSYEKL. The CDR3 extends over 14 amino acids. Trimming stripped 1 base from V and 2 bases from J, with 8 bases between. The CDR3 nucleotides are TGCGCCAGCAGCCAAGTATCCGGTCAAGAGACCCAGTACTTC. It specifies CASSQVSGQETQYF.

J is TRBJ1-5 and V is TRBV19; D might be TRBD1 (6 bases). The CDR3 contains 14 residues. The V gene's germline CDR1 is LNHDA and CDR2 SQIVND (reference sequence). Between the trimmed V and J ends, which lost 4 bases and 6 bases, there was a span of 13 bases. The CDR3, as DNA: TGTGCCAGTAGTACCTACAGGGCGGCTCAGCCCCAGCATTTT. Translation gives CASSTYRAAQPQHF.

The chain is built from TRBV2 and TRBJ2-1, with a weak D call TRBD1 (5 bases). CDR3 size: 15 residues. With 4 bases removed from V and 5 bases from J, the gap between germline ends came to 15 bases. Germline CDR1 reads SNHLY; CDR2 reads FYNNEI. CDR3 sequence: CASSVRTSLNNEQFF. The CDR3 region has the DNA TGTGCCAGCAGTGTCCGGACATCCCTAAACAATGAGCAGTTCTTC.

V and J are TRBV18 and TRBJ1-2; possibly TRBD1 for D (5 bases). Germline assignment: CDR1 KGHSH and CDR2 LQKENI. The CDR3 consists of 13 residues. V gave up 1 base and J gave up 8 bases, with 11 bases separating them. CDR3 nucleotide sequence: TGTGCCAGCTCACCACAACAGGAAGGGGGCTACACCTTC. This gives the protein CASSPQQEGGYTF.